The 15 T cell receptor beta chains below were found in one sample sequenced in a study of blood T cell repertoires in COVID-19. This table comes from immunoSEQ multiplex PCR, and its TCRdb copy is limited to in-frame clones, with some not included. The sample lists roughly 140,000 clones; more than 80% were seen once. The sample comprised peripheral blood. Source of these receptors: a woman aged 80 or over with acute or convalescent COVID-19.

The count of this clone is one. The J gene is TRBJ2-7, the V gene TRBV5-1; D remains ambiguous. The CDR3 is made up of 15 amino acids. V was clipped by 1 base and J by 4 bases, with 15 bases between them. In germline, CDR1 is SGHRS, CDR2 YFSETQ. The CDR3 reads CASSLLSGGFYEQYF. Here the CDR3 DNA reads TGCGCCAGCAGCTTGCTGTCAGGTGGCTTTTACGAGCAGTACTTC.

V usage is TRBV12-5 and J usage is TRBJ2-3; D remains ambiguous. Trimming left V 5 bases short and J 3 bases short, with 12 bases between. Germline CDR1 and CDR2: LGHNT and FRNRAP. This CDR3 is built from 14 residues. CDR3 nucleotides: TGTGCTAGTGGTAAGCGCCCAGAGACAGATACGCAGTATTTT. It codes for CASGKRPETDTQYF.

Of note for this clone: The identical CDR3 is also encoded by other nucleotide sequences in the sample. This chain joins TRBV12-3 or TRBV12-4 and TRBJ1-1; no definite D call. The CDR3 length is 12 residues. Between the trimmed V and J ends, which lost 2 bases and 1 base, there was a span of 2 bases. CDR3 protein: CASSLQNTEAFF. CDR3 nucleotides: TGTGCCAGCAGTTTACAGAACACTGAAGCTTTCTTT.

The chain is built from TRBV6-1 and TRBJ1-2, with TRBD1 matching 9 bases. The junction had 5 bases not matched to a gene; V was cut back by 2 bases and J by 7 bases. The CDR3 has 14 residues. Germline CDR1 MNHNS, CDR2 SASEGT. CDR3 nucleotides: TGTGCCAGCAGTGAACTCGGACAGGGGTTTGGCTACACCTTC. This codes for CASSELGQGFGYTF.

The chain employs TRBV30 and TRBJ1-6, with 7 bases matching TRBD1. Germline V gene lookup returns CDR1 GTSNPN and CDR2 SVGIG (reference sequence). With V trimmed by 2 bases and J by 0 bases, 16 bases remained unmatched. This CDR3 spans 20 amino acids. DNA of the CDR3: TGTGCCTGGAGTCGATTCAGGGGGACGAACGTCGGCTCCTATAATTCACCCCTCCACTTT. Amino acids: CAWSRFRGTNVGSYNSPLHF.

DNA of the CDR3: TGTGCCAGCAGCTTGAAAAGCGGGGGGTACAATGAGCAGTTCTTC. Protein sequence: CASSLKSGGYNEQFF. V gene TRBV5-6 combines with J gene TRBJ2-1; 9 nucleotides align to TRBD2. V lost 1 base and J lost 4; bases outside the gene matches: 3. Germline values: CDR1 SGHDT, CDR2 YYEEEE. The CDR3 consists of 15 residues.

The chain carries TRBV19 and TRBJ2-5; 7 nucleotides match TRBD1. V lost 3 bases, J lost 2 bases, and 6 bases stayed unmatched. Germline V gene data show CDR1 as LNHDA and CDR2 as SQIVND (reference sequence). This CDR3 is 15 amino acids long. CDR3 in DNA: TGTGCCAGTAGTATTTCGCAGGGGGTTCAAGAGACCCAGTACTTC. It yields the protein CASSISQGVQETQYF. Full variable domain (rest looked up from reference TRBV19 and TRBJ2-5): DGGITQSPKYLFRKEGQNVTLSCEQNLNHDAMYWYRQDPGQGLRLIYYSQIVNDFQKGDIAEGYSVSREKKESFPLTVTSAQKNPTAFYLCASSISQGVQETQYFGPGTRLLVL.

A remark on this clone: At one end the junction does not follow the germline gene, possibly because of a read error. The rearrangement joins TRBV20-1 to TRBJ1-2; TRBD1 agrees at 8 bases. This CDR3 region has 11 residues. CDR1 is DFQATT and CDR2 is SNEGSKA in the germline V gene (reference sequence). The CDR3 DNA follows: TGCAGTGCTAGCCTTTCCGGGACAGGCTACTTC. Encoded protein: CSASLSGTGYF.

CDR3 coding DNA: TGCGCCAGCAGCTTGGTTTTCGGACAGGACTATGGCTACACCTTC. It encodes CASSLVFGQDYGYTF. The chain combines TRBV5-1 with TRBJ1-2; the match to TRBD1 covers 7 bases. The CDR3 has 15 residues. Germline CDR1 reads SGHRS; CDR2 reads YFSETQ. The trim removed 0 bases at V and 3 bases at J, leaving 5 bases unmatched.

The chain recombines TRBV7-8 with TRBJ1-2; TRBD1 agrees at 7 bases. The CDR3 consists of 15 residues. Trimming removed 5 bases from V and 7 bases from J; junction bases left unmatched: 13. The germline V gene encodes CDR1 SGHVS and CDR2 FQNEAQ. In DNA, the CDR3 is TGTGCCAGCAGCCGTCACGCCCAGACAGGGTCTGGCTACACCTTC. It yields the protein CASSRHAQTGSGYTF.

The chain couples TRBV7-2 to TRBJ1-1, with 7 bases aligning to TRBD1. With V trimmed by 0 bases and J by 6 bases, 7 bases remained unmatched. The CDR3 runs 15 residues. Looked up from germline, CDR1 is SGHTA and CDR2 is FQGNSA. DNA of the CDR3: TGTGCCAGCAGCTTAGCAGGACAGGTCGGGGCTGAAGCTTTCTTT. Its translation is CASSLAGQVGAEAFF. The whole variable domain, filled in from reference TRBV7-2 and TRBJ1-1, reads GAGVSQSPSNKVTEKGKDVELRCDPISGHTALYWYRQSLGQGLEFLIYFQGNSAPDKSGLPSDRFSAERTGGSVSTLTIQRTQQEDSAVYLCASSLAGQVGAEAFFGQGTRLTVV.

The count of this clone is one. V usage is TRBV5-1 and J usage is TRBJ2-2, with a tentative D call TRBD1 (5 bases). Trimming shortened V by 5 bases and J by 6 bases, and 14 bases separated the two germline ends. Per the germline V gene, CDR1 is SGHRS and CDR2 is YFSETQ. The CDR3 is made up of 14 amino acids. Here the CDR3 DNA reads TGCGCCAGCAGTCCAAGCCAGGGCCCCGGGGAGCTGTTTTTT. Protein sequence: CASSPSQGPGELFF.

The chain employs TRBV10-3 and TRBJ1-1; D remains ambiguous. Trimming removed 2 bases from V and 10 bases from J, with 8 bases in between. Germline CDR1 and CDR2: ENHRY and SYGVKD. The CDR3 loop spans 11 amino acids. This CDR3 reads CAISEGEGAFF. The CDR3, as DNA: TGTGCCATCAGTGAGGGCGAGGGAGCTTTCTTT.

This clone was detected only once. V and J are TRBV4-2 and TRBJ2-2, with a weak D call TRBD1 (6 bases). Germline loops: CDR1 LGHNA, CDR2 YNFKEQ. The CDR3 contains 17 residues. Trimming pared 0 bases from V and 0 bases from J, leaving 11 bases between. The CDR3 DNA is TGTGCCAGCAGCCAAGATCGAACAGGGCCGAACACCGGGGAGCTGTTTTTT. It codes for CASSQDRTGPNTGELFF.

The V gene is TRBV28, the J gene TRBJ1-5, with TRBD1 matching 9 bases. With V trimmed by 7 bases and J by 4 bases, 8 bases remained unmatched. The CDR3 runs to 15 residues. Germline V lookup: CDR1 MDHEN, CDR2 SYDVKM. The CDR3 DNA follows: TGTGCCAGCAAACCCCGGACAGGGGATAATCAGCCCCAGCATTTT. It codes for CASKPRTGDNQPQHF.